These 30 T cell receptor beta chains originate from one sample sequenced in a study of PD-L1 blockade in urothelial cancer. The table came from immunoSEQ multiplex PCR; TCRdb's copy has only in-frame clones and leaves some out. Here the sample spans 95,000 to 100,000 clones, roughly 84% being singletons. Time point here: pretreatment peripheral blood. This sample comprised PBMCs, obtained around atezolizumab (anti-PD-L1) treatment. These receptors all stem from a man in his 60s with urothelial cancer.

The rearrangement joins TRBV5-4 to TRBJ2-1; unclear D gene. CDR1 is SGHNT, CDR2 YYREEE, per germline (reference sequence). The CDR3 spans 11 residues. Deletions cut 0 bases from V and 9 bases from J, with 4 bases between. CDR3 coding DNA: TGTGCCAGCAGCTTGGCCAGTGAGCAGTTCTTC. Translation: CASSLASEQFF.

The chain combines TRBV28 with TRBJ2-7; 7 positions match TRBD2. Germline-derived CDR1 and CDR2 are MDHEN and SYDVKM. The CDR3 is 11 residues long. Trimming took 6 bases from V and 6 from J; bases not matched to a gene: 2. The CDR3, as DNA: TGTGCCAGCAGGGCGGGAGCCGAGCAGTACTTC. The encoded protein is CASRAGAEQYF. Looking up the rest from reference TRBV28 and TRBJ2-7 gives the full variable domain: DVKVTQSSRYLVKRTGEKVFLECVQDMDHENMFWYRQDPGLGLRLIYFSYDVKMKEKGDIPEGYSVSREKKERFSLILESASTNQTSMYLCASRAGAEQYFGPGTRLTVT.

The chain employs TRBV18 and TRBJ2-7, with 9 bases that match TRBD1. With 3 bases clipped from V and 5 bases from J, the junction kept 8 bases outside the gene matches. CDR1 is KGHSH, CDR2 LQKENI, per germline. The CDR3 extends over 15 amino acids. The CDR3 region is CASSPGQGAAHEQYF. DNA of the CDR3: TGTGCCAGCTCACCGGGACAGGGAGCGGCTCACGAGCAGTACTTC.

V gene TRBV25-1 combines with J gene TRBJ2-1; D may be TRBD2 (6 bases). The V gene's germline CDR1 is MGHDK and CDR2 SYGVNS. The CDR3 is made up of 17 amino acids. Trimming cost V 4 bases and J 0 bases, with 16 bases left between them. The CDR3 spells CASSGSPSAFSYNEQFF. The CDR3 DNA is TGTGCCAGCAGTGGCTCCCCTAGCGCTTTCTCCTACAATGAGCAGTTCTTC.

The chain links TRBV9 to TRBJ1-5, with a possible D match to TRBD1 (6 bases). V dropped 3 bases and J dropped 3 bases, with 10 bases sitting between them. The CDR3 totals 14 residues. From germline, CDR1 is SGDLS and CDR2 YYNGEE. CDR3 loop: CASSAGTYNQPQHF. CDR3 sequence (DNA): TGTGCCAGCAGCGCCGGGACATACAATCAGCCCCAGCATTTT.

The chain employs TRBV5-1 and TRBJ2-3; TRBD2 is a possible D gene (6 bases). V lost 9 bases to trimming and J lost 2 bases, with 19 bases between them. Germline CDR1 and CDR2: SGHRS and YFSETQ. The length of the CDR3 is 15 residues. The CDR3 region is CATSDGSRPTDTQYF. The CDR3 region has the DNA TGCGCCACCTCTGACGGGAGTCGACCCACAGATACGCAGTATTTT.

The chain joins TRBV5-1 to TRBJ2-5; 8 nucleotides line up with TRBD1. V was clipped by 4 bases and J by 4 bases; unmatched bases: 9. Germline values: CDR1 SGHRS, CDR2 YFSETQ. The CDR3 length is 15 residues. The CDR3 loop reads CASSTPDRALETQYF. CDR3 nucleotide sequence: TGCGCCAGCAGCACACCGGACAGGGCGCTAGAGACCCAGTACTTC.

The sample holds one count of this clone. V and J are TRBV5-8 and TRBJ2-1; 13 bases map to TRBD2. This CDR3 is 18 amino acids long. V shed 4 bases and J 4 bases; nucleotides not matched to a gene: 11. Germline loops: CDR1 SGHTS, CDR2 YDEGEE. The CDR3 DNA reads TGTGCCAGCAGCCCTCAGGGGACTAGCGGGGCCAGTTACAATGAGCAGTTCTTC. This encodes CASSPQGTSGASYNEQFF.

The chain uses TRBV4-1 and TRBJ2-7; a possible D gene is TRBD2 (5 bases). This CDR3 has 15 residues. The V and J ends lost 4 bases and 5 bases respectively, with 18 bases between them. In germline, CDR1 is MGHRA, CDR2 YSYEKL. The DNA of the CDR3 is TGCGCCAGCAGCCCAGGCACGGGCGTCGGGAACGAGCAGTACTTC. Protein: CASSPGTGVGNEQYF.

This clone was recorded once. V and J are TRBV7-9 and TRBJ1-2; D gene uncertain. The CDR3 loop spans 14 amino acids. Trimming cost V 1 base and J 4 bases, with 10 bases left between them. Germline V gene lookup returns CDR1 SEHNR and CDR2 FQNEAQ (reference sequence). The CDR3 DNA is TGTGCCAGCAGCTTAGGTTGGGAGTCCTATGGCTACACCTTC. Translating gives CASSLGWESYGYTF.

This clone was observed a single time. The chain links TRBV5-1 to TRBJ2-1, with 9 positions matching TRBD2. V gave up 5 bases and J gave up 10 bases; unmatched junction bases: 10. CDR3 length: 14 residues. Germline V gene lookup returns CDR1 SGHRS and CDR2 YFSETQ. The CDR3 coding sequence is TGCGCCAGCAGGGATAGCGGGAGTCCCCCAGAGCAGTTCTTC. Residues: CASRDSGSPPEQFF.

The chain is built from TRBV7-9 and TRBJ2-2; 13 bases agree with TRBD2. The CDR3 sequence is 15 residues long. With V trimmed by 10 bases and J by 3 bases, 5 bases remained unmatched. Germline V gives CDR1 SEHNR, CDR2 FQNEAQ (reference sequence). The DNA for the CDR3 is TGTGCCACCGGACTAGCGGGAGTGGACACCGGGGAGCTGTTTTTT. The encoded protein is CATGLAGVDTGELFF.

CDR3 sequence reads: CASSLKAGGSRNTIYF. In DNA form, the CDR3 reads TGTGCCAGCAGCTTGAAGGCAGGGGGATCGAGAAACACCATATATTTT. The chain has TRBV5-4 and TRBJ1-3, with 7 positions matching TRBD1. The germline V gene has CDR1 SGHNT and CDR2 YYREEE (reference sequence). The CDR3 runs to 16 residues. V dropped 1 base and J dropped 5; count of bases not matched to a gene: 9.

At least ten counts were recorded for this clone. As DNA, the CDR3 is TGTGCCAGCAGCCCCTCGGCGGGGGGAGGCACAGATACGCAGTATTTT. It specifies CASSPSAGGGTDTQYF. V is TRBV4-2 and J is TRBJ2-3, with TRBD2 identical over 8 bases. CDR1 and CDR2 from the germline V gene are LGHNA and YNFKEQ. The CDR3 sequence is 16 residues long. V was clipped by 4 bases and J by 1 base; unmatched bases: 7.

This clone occurred a few times. This sequence joins TRBV28 and TRBJ1-1; no clear D. Trimming left V 9 bases short and J 4 bases short, with 9 bases between. Germline V gives CDR1 MDHEN, CDR2 SYDVKM. This CDR3 comprises 11 residues. This CDR3 reads CASRAVTEAFF. As DNA, the CDR3 is TGTGCCAGTCGTGCAGTCACTGAAGCTTTCTTT.

This sequence joins TRBV28 and TRBJ1-5; D may be TRBD1 (5 bases). CDR3 size: 12 residues. CDR1 MDHEN and CDR2 SYDVKM come from the germline V gene. The germline V and J ends were trimmed by 6 bases and 4 bases, with 7 bases remaining between them. CDR3 bases: TGTGCCAGCAGGGGGGGGAATCAGCCCCAGCATTTT. Its protein product is CASRGGNQPQHF.

This clone appeared a few times. This chain connects TRBV7-2 to TRBJ2-7, with a weak D call TRBD2 (5 bases). The CDR3 covers 16 residues. V gave up 6 bases and J gave up 3 bases, with 21 bases separating them. Germline V CDR1 and CDR2: SGHTA, FQGNSA. CDR3 loop: CASSQRTNAGIYEQYF. The CDR3, as DNA: TGTGCCAGCAGTCAACGAACAAACGCGGGTATCTACGAGCAGTACTTC.

The CDR3 loop reads CASSQDERVHGYTF. CDR3 sequence (DNA): TGCGCCAGCAGCCAAGATGAGAGGGTCCATGGCTACACCTTC. The chain is built from TRBV4-1 and TRBJ1-2; the D is unclear. This CDR3 has 14 residues. V lost 0 bases, J lost 6 bases, and 11 bases lay in between. Per the germline V gene, CDR1 is MGHRA and CDR2 is YSYEKL.

CDR3: CASRRTGGTNTEAFF. CDR3 in DNA: TGTGCCAGCAGACGGACAGGGGGCACCAACACTGAAGCTTTCTTT. The chain carries TRBV7-2 and TRBJ1-1; 11 nucleotides match TRBD1. CDR1 SGHTA and CDR2 FQGNSA come from the germline V gene. J lost 2 bases, V lost 6 bases, and 5 bases had no gene match. The CDR3 has 15 amino acids.

The V and J genes are TRBV4-1 and TRBJ2-5; a weak D match, TRBD2 (5 bases). Germline loops: CDR1 MGHRA, CDR2 YSYEKL. CDR3 length: 17 amino acids. Trimming left V 3 bases short and J 1 base short, with 18 bases between. CDR3 region: CASSHPPAGVAQETQYF. The CDR3 DNA is TGCGCCAGCAGCCATCCCCCCGCCGGGGTAGCCCAAGAGACCCAGTACTTC.

The rearrangement links TRBV5-6 to TRBJ2-6, with D possibly being TRBD1 (6 bases). Deletions cut 5 bases from V and 0 bases from J, with 18 bases between. This CDR3 is 18 amino acids long. Germline CDR1 reads SGHDT; CDR2 reads YYEEEE. The CDR3 is CASRWGPSLGSGANVLTF. DNA of the CDR3: TGTGCCAGCAGGTGGGGGCCATCCTTGGGCTCTGGGGCCAACGTCCTGACTTTC.

The rearrangement uses TRBV28 and TRBJ2-6; 7 bases are a match to TRBD2. The V and J ends lost 7 bases and 1 base, in that order; junction bases with no gene match: 4. The CDR3 runs 15 residues. In germline, CDR1 is MDHEN, CDR2 SYDVKM. The CDR3 here is CASIDGRSGANVLTF. The CDR3 DNA reads TGTGCCAGCATCGACGGGAGGTCTGGGGCCAACGTCCTGACTTTC. Based on the CDR3 plus reference TRBV28 and TRBJ2-6, the full variable domain is DVKVTQSSRYLVKRTGEKVFLECVQDMDHENMFWYRQDPGLGLRLIYFSYDVKMKEKGDIPEGYSVSREKKERFSLILESASTNQTSMYLCASIDGRSGANVLTFGAGSRLTVL.

This chain connects TRBV15 to TRBJ1-2; D gene ambiguous. The CDR3 runs 16 residues. With 0 bases removed from V and 8 bases from J, the gap between germline ends came to 19 bases. From germline, CDR1 is LNHNV and CDR2 YYDKDF (reference sequence). CDR3 nucleotides: TGTGCCACCAGCAGAGATTTTACAGCCCCGGGAGAAGGCTACACCTTC. Translation: CATSRDFTAPGEGYTF.

The chain employs TRBV5-1 and TRBJ2-7, with 8 nucleotides matching TRBD1. The V and J ends lost 4 bases and 3 bases, in that order; junction bases with no gene match: 6. CDR3 length equals 14 residues. CDR1 is SGHRS, CDR2 YFSETQ, per germline. The CDR3 protein is CASSPLQGDYEQYF. The CDR3 DNA sequence: TGCGCCAGCAGCCCTTTACAGGGGGACTACGAGCAGTACTTC. Supplemented by reference TRBV5-1 and TRBJ2-7, the full variable domain reads KAGVTQTPRYLIKTRGQQVTLSCSPISGHRSVSWYQQTPGQGLQFLFEYFSETQRNKGNFPGRFSGRQFSNSRSEMNVSTLELGDSALYLCASSPLQGDYEQYFGPGTRLTVT.

CDR3 region: CASSAAGASTDTQYF. CDR3 coding DNA: TGTGCCAGCAGTGCCGCGGGGGCGAGCACAGATACGCAGTATTTT. The V call is TRBV28, the J call TRBJ2-3; TRBD2 is a possible D gene (7 bases). Germline V CDR1 and CDR2: MDHEN, SYDVKM. This CDR3 contains 15 residues. V lost 5 bases and J 0 bases, leaving 12 bases between the germline ends.

The rearrangement uses TRBV25-1 and TRBJ2-3; 9 nucleotides align to TRBD2. With 0 bases clipped from V and 2 bases from J, the junction kept 9 bases outside the gene matches. The CDR3 extends over 18 amino acids. Germline values: CDR1 MGHDK, CDR2 SYGVNS. In DNA form, the CDR3 reads TGTGCCAGCAGTGAATATACCCCTAGCGGGACTCTCACAGATACGCAGTATTTT. Translated: CASSEYTPSGTLTDTQYF.

The chain links TRBV5-1 to TRBJ2-7; 11 positions match TRBD2. This CDR3 spans 14 amino acids. Unmatched junction bases numbered 3, after V lost 0 bases and J lost 7 bases. CDR1 is SGHRS, CDR2 YFSETQ, per germline. Written as DNA, the CDR3 is TGCGCCAGCAGCTTGGTACTAGCGGGAGATGAGCAGTACTTC. Its protein product is CASSLVLAGDEQYF. The entire variable domain, with the rest obtained from reference TRBV5-1 and TRBJ2-7, is as follows: KAGVTQTPRYLIKTRGQQVTLSCSPISGHRSVSWYQQTPGQGLQFLFEYFSETQRNKGNFPGRFSGRQFSNSRSEMNVSTLELGDSALYLCASSLVLAGDEQYFGPGTRLTVT.

The chain is built from TRBV5-1 and TRBJ1-1; D is possibly TRBD1 (5 bases). This CDR3 spans 16 amino acids. Germline V gives CDR1 SGHRS, CDR2 YFSETQ. Trimming shortened V by 1 base and J by 3 bases, and 16 bases separated the two germline ends. The CDR3 DNA reads as TGCGCCAGCAGCTTGTATAAGGGGTTAACTTACACTGAAGCTTTCTTT. It specifies CASSLYKGLTYTEAFF.

This clone was recorded a few times. This rearrangement joins TRBV9 to TRBJ1-5; D is undetermined. Germline assignment: CDR1 SGDLS and CDR2 YYNGEE. The CDR3 loop spans 14 amino acids. Trimming removed 4 bases from V and 6 bases from J, with 14 bases in between. In DNA, the CDR3 is TGTGCCAGCAGCCCTCGGGGTCTGGGTCAGCCCCAGCATTTT. The encoded protein is CASSPRGLGQPQHF.

The CDR3 region has the DNA TGTGCCATCAGTGAGGAAACTAGCGGGGACACAGATACGCAGTATTTT. It encodes CAISEETSGDTDTQYF. The chain has TRBV10-3 and TRBJ2-3, with 10 nucleotides matching TRBD2. Trimming cost V 2 bases and J 2 bases; bases outside gene matches: 4. This CDR3 comprises 16 residues. Germline lookup yields CDR1 ENHRY and CDR2 SYGVKD.